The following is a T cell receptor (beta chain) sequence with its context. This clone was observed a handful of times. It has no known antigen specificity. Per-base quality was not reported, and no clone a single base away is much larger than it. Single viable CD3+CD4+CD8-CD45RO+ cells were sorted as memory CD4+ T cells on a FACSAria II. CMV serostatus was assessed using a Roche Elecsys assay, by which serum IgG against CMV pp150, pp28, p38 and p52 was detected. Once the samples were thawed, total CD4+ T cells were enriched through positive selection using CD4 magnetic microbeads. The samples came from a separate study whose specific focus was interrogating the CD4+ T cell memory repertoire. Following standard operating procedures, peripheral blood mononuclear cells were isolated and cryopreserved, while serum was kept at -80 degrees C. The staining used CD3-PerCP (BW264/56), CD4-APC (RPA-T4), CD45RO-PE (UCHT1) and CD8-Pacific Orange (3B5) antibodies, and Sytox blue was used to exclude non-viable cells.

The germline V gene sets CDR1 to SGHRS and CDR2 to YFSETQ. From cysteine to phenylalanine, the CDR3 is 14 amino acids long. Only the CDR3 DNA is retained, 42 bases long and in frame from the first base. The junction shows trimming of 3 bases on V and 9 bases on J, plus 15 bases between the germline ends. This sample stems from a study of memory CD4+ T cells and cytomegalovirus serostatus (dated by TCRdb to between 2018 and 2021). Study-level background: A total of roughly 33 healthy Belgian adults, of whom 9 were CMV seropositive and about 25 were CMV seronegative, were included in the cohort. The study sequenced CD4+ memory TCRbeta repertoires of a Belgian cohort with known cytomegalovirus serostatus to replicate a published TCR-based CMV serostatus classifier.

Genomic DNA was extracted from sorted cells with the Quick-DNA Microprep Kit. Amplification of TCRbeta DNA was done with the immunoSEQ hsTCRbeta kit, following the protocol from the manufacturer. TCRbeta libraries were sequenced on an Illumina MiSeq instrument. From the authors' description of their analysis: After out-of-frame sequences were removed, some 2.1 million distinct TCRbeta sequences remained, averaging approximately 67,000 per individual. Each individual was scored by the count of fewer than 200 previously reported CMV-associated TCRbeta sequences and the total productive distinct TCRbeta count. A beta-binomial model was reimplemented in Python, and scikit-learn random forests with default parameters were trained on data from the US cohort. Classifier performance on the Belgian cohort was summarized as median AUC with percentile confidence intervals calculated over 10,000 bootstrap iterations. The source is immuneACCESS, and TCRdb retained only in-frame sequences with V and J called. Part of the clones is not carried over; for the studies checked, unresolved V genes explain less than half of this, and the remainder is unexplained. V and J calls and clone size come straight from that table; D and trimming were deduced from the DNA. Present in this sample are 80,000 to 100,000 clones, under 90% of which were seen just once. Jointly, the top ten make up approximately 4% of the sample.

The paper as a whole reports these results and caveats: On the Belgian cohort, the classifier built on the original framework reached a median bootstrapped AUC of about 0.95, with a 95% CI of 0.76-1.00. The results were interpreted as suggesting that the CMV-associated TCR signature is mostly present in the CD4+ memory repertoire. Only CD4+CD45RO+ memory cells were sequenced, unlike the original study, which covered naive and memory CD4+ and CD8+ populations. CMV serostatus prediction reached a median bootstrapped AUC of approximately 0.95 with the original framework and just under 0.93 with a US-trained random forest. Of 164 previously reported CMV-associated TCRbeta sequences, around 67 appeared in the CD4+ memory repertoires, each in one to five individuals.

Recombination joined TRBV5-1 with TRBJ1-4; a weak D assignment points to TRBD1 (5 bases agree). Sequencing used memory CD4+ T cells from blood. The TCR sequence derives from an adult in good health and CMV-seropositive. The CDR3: CASSSDREGKKLFF. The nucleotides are TGCGCCAGCAGCTCCGACAGAGAGGGCAAAAAACTGTTTTTT.